These T cell receptor beta chains were read from a single sample in a study of ipilimumab plus nivolumab after autologous stem cell transplantation. The table came from immunoSEQ multiplex PCR; TCRdb's copy has only in-frame clones and leaves some out. Here the sample spans around 9,300 clones, nearly 70% being singletons. The starting material was PBMCs, obtained in a trial of ipilimumab plus nivolumab as post-transplant consolidation. The receptors come from a female donor with multiple myeloma. Each CDR3 is given with its conserved first and last residue. A D gene is named only where the DNA matches it firmly. Not every row has a clone size; where given, it reads once, few, many or a size class.

clone_size j_call d_call v_call cdr3_aa cdr3_nt
medium-sized TRBJ1-5 - TRBV5-6 CASSSKGYSQPQHF TGTGCCAGCAGCTCAAAAGGGTATTCCCAGCCCCAGCATTTT
once TRBJ2-7 TRBD1 TRBV4-3 CASSTRTGSSYEQYF TGCGCCAGCAGCACGAGGACAGGATCCTCCTACGAGCAGTACTTC
- TRBJ2-1 - TRBV7-2 CASSLTGPEQFF TGTGCCAGCAGCTTAACGGGCCCCGAGCAGTTCTTC
few TRBJ1-2 - TRBV28 CASSFGSQTFYGYTF TGTGCCAGCAGTTTTGGATCGCAGACCTTCTATGGCTACACCTTC
few TRBJ2-7 - TRBV7-8 CASSFYGEVYEQYF TGTGCCAGCAGCTTCTACGGCGAGGTCTACGAGCAGTACTTC
- TRBJ2-2 - TRBV5-5 CASGGNTGELFF TGTGCCAGCGGGGGAAACACCGGGGAGCTGTTTTTT
- TRBJ1-2 - TRBV7-3 CASSIIDRVYGYTF TGTGCCAGCAGTATAATCGACAGAGTCTATGGCTACACCTTC
- TRBJ2-2 TRBD1 TRBV7-2 CASGGKRTGDTGELFF TGTGCCAGCGGCGGGAAGAGGACAGGGGACACCGGGGAGCTGTTTTTT
- TRBJ2-5 TRBD1 TRBV19 CASTQGAQETQYF TGTGCCAGTACCCAGGGGGCCCAAGAGACCCAGTACTTC
few TRBJ2-3 TRBD1 TRBV10-1 CASRGTGEADTQYF TGCGCCAGCAGAGGGACAGGGGAGGCAGATACGCAGTATTTT
- TRBJ2-5 - TRBV10-3 CATLDLQETQYF TGTGCCACCCTGGACCTTCAAGAGACCCAGTACTTC
- TRBJ2-3 - TRBV6-6 CASSSGNTQYF TGTGCCAGCAGTTCCGGGAATACGCAGTATTTT
- TRBJ2-6 - TRBV11-2 CASILERLAGANVLTF TGTGCCAGCATCCTAGAACGGTTAGCTGGGGCCAACGTCCTGACTTTC
- TRBJ1-1 TRBD1 TRBV18 CASSPNRDSNTEAFF TGTGCCAGCTCACCGAACCGGGACAGCAACACTGAAGCTTTCTTT
- TRBJ2-7 TRBD2 TRBV5-1 CASSLVRGGGYEQYF TGCGCCAGCAGCTTGGTTCGCGGGGGAGGCTACGAGCAGTACTTC
- TRBJ1-3 - TRBV15 CATAGAGNTIYF TGTGCCACCGCGGGTGCGGGAAACACCATATATTTT
- TRBJ1-6 - TRBV7-2 CASRTGVNSPLHF TGTGCCAGCAGAACTGGGGTTAATTCACCCCTCCACTTT
- TRBJ1-5 - TRBV6-1 CASKRRDQPQHF TGTGCCAGCAAAAGACGGGATCAGCCCCAGCATTTT
few TRBJ2-5 - TRBV4-3 CASSQDGGEGETQYF TGCGCCAGCAGCCAAGATGGAGGGGAAGGGGAGACCCAGTACTTC
- TRBJ1-2 - TRBV19 CASSIRDGDRTF TGTGCCAGTAGTATTCGGGACGGCGATCGCACCTTC
- TRBJ2-7 TRBD1 TRBV7-2 CASSLVPGTGGYEQYF TGTGCCAGCAGCTTAGTCCCCGGGACAGGGGGCTACGAGCAGTACTTC
- TRBJ1-2 - TRBV28 CASSLWTRQGYTF TGTGCCAGCAGTTTATGGACGCGCCAGGGCTACACCTTC
- TRBJ2-2 TRBD1 TRBV7-3 CASSLFQGATGELFF TGTGCCAGCAGCTTATTTCAGGGGGCGACCGGGGAGCTGTTTTTT
- TRBJ2-5 - TRBV4-1 CASRVGRGQETQYF TGCGCCAGCAGGGTAGGAAGGGGCCAAGAGACCCAGTACTTC
- TRBJ1-2 - TRBV6-5 CASSYSVQAYGYTF TGTGCCAGCAGTTACTCAGTCCAGGCCTATGGCTACACCTTC
- TRBJ2-5 - TRBV11-3 CASSLISGETQYF TGTGCCAGCAGCTTAATTAGTGGAGAGACCCAGTACTTC
once TRBJ2-1 - TRBV18 CASSPPGDNEQFF TGTGCCAGCTCACCACCGGGAGACAATGAGCAGTTCTTC
- TRBJ2-4 - TRBV11-3 CASSPPGHNIQYF TGTGCCAGCAGTCCACCGGGACATAACATTCAGTACTTC
few TRBJ2-7 - TRBV10-3 CATRETVSEQYF TGTGCCACACGAGAGACAGTGAGCGAGCAGTACTTC
- TRBJ2-5 TRBD2 TRBV4-1 CASSQDPGLAGGIADTQETQYF TGCGCCAGCAGCCAAGATCCCGGGCTAGCGGGAGGGATAGCCGATACCCAAGAGACCCAGTACTTC
few TRBJ2-7 TRBD1 TRBV7-9 CASSDATGIYEQYF TGTGCCAGCAGCGATGCGACAGGGATCTACGAGCAGTACTTC
- TRBJ1-1 - TRBV7-3 CASSLWGGDTEAFF TGTGCCAGCAGCTTATGGGGTGGTGACACTGAAGCTTTCTTT
- TRBJ1-2 - TRBV19 CASLDSELFYGYTF TGTGCCAGTCTGGACAGCGAATTATTCTATGGCTACACCTTC
few TRBJ1-3 - TRBV11-3 CASSFPGGRPAWSGNTIYF TGTGCCAGCAGCTTTCCGGGCGGTCGGCCCGCTTGGTCTGGAAACACCATATATTTT
- TRBJ2-3 TRBD2 TRBV5-6 CASSLRLAGTIDTQYF TGTGCCAGCAGCTTGAGACTAGCGGGGACTATAGATACGCAGTATTTT
few TRBJ1-3 - TRBV18 CASSGYGTTVSGNTIYF TGTGCCAGCTCAGGATATGGGACAACTGTCTCTGGAAACACCATATATTTT
- TRBJ2-1 TRBD2 TRBV4-3 CASSQLSGSSYNEQFF TGCGCCAGCAGCCAACTTAGCGGGAGTTCCTACAATGAGCAGTTCTTC
- TRBJ1-6 - TRBV27 CASSYPNSPLHF TGTGCCAGCAGTTACCCCAATTCACCCCTCCACTTT
once TRBJ1-5 TRBD1 TRBV27 CASSPGTGVSNQPQHF TGTGCCAGCAGTCCGGGGACAGGGGTGAGCAATCAGCCCCAGCATTTT
- TRBJ1-1 - TRBV27 CASSFSALVNTEAFF TGTGCCAGCAGTTTCTCTGCGCTCGTGAACACTGAAGCTTTCTTT
- TRBJ2-7 - TRBV6-5 CASSSTGAAGEQYF TGTGCCAGCAGTTCAACAGGGGCCGCGGGGGAGCAGTACTTC
large TRBJ2-7 - TRBV2 CASSEANYEQYF TGTGCCAGCAGTGAAGCGAACTACGAGCAGTACTTC
- TRBJ1-4 TRBD1 TRBV28 CASRKNRGLYEKLFF TGTGCCAGCAGAAAGAACAGGGGGCTGTATGAAAAACTGTTTTTT
few TRBJ1-2 - TRBV28 CASSPPQGIGYTF TGTGCCAGCAGTCCTCCTCAGGGGATTGGCTACACCTTC
- TRBJ1-2 - TRBV27 CASSPIERPLSGYTF TGTGCCAGCAGCCCCATTGAGAGACCTCTTTCCGGCTACACCTTC
medium-sized TRBJ1-2 - TRBV7-9 CASSLMSSDNYGYTF TGTGCCAGCAGCTTAATGAGTTCGGACAACTATGGCTACACCTTC
few TRBJ1-3 - TRBV7-2 CASSPVNSGNTIYF TGTGCCAGCAGCCCCGTGAACTCTGGAAACACCATATATTTT
few TRBJ1-3 - TRBV6-5 CASSYDGGNSGNTIYF TGTGCCAGCAGTTACGACGGGGGGAACTCTGGAAACACCATATATTTT
- TRBJ1-3 - TRBV6-5 CASRGVYEDTIYF TGTGCCAGTCGGGGGGTCTATGAGGACACCATATATTTT
- TRBJ2-5 - TRBV7-2 CASSLNSGVYETQYF TGTGCCAGCAGCCTCAACTCCGGGGTCTACGAGACCCAGTACTTC
once TRBJ2-3 - TRBV6-5 CASSTLRGITDTQYF TGTGCCAGCAGTACTTTGAGGGGAATAACAGATACGCAGTATTTT
- TRBJ2-2 TRBD2 TRBV6-1 CASSGLAGYPGELFF TGTGCCAGCAGTGGGCTAGCGGGATACCCCGGGGAGCTGTTTTTT
few TRBJ2-2 TRBD1 TRBV28 CASSLTGTGTGELFF TGTGCCAGCAGTTTAACCGGGACAGGGACCGGGGAGCTGTTTTTT
- TRBJ2-3 TRBD2 TRBV7-2 CASSPQSGSGDTQYF TGTGCCAGCAGCCCTCAAAGCGGGAGTGGTGATACGCAGTATTTT
- TRBJ1-2 TRBD1 TRBV7-9 CASSSSTGETYGYTF TGTGCCAGCAGCTCATCGACAGGGGAAACCTATGGCTACACCTTC